This T cell receptor beta chain was captured by sequencing in a study of human T cells and chemical hapten exposure. TCRdb analysed the RACE reads with MiXCR anew, one entry per CDR3 protein. In the table there are 80,000 to 100,000 distinct CDR3 sequences, roughly 8.5% of which are singletons. Germline assignment: CDR1 SGHAT and CDR2 FQNNGV. The V segment lost 3 bases and the J segment 15 bases; nucleotides outside the gene matches: 8. This CDR3 spans 13 amino acids. Time point noted: healthy volunteer bleed at 2 weeks. It was from unfractionated whole blood that total RNA was extracted. The chain carries TRBV11-2 and TRBJ2-1; 10 nucleotides agree with TRBD2. The sequenced sample was whole blood. The sequence derives from a female donor in good health. Some clones in this sample may be carry-over from other donors' samples. The CDR3 nucleotides are TGTGCCAGCAGCTTGGTGCAGCGGGAGGGTTTGTTCTTC. It yields the protein CASSLVQREGLFF.